This T cell receptor (beta chain) comes out of a study of blood T cell repertoires in COVID-19 (TCRdb year 2020). In terms of the full investigation: Samples from collaborators originated in the United States, Italy and Spain and spanned both the acute and convalescent phases of COVID-19. The prospective study material was composed of cDNA or gDNA derived from T cells, B-cell-depleted T cells, or PBMCs. Subjects who had been exposed to COVID-19, were actively infected with it, or had recovered from it provided the deeply sampled blood TCRbeta repertoires that made up the dataset. The repertoires were released in a freely available public database intended as a resource for research on the immune response to SARS-CoV-2. Samples came from the ongoing ImmuneRACE study (first 160 participants) plus 1,254 subjects from 6 global collaborators. Nearly every sample came with metadata listing a de-identified subject ID, COVID-19 status, age in years and sex. Where HLA class I and class II types were available, the types were taken from metadata supplied by the sample provider, not from assay-based typing.

Concerning this clone: Its antigen target is currently unknown. It has no much larger one-base neighbor in the sample; base qualities were not kept.

General conclusions and limits of the study: Clinical and demographic metadata were provided uncurated, with the amount varying by source and participant.

Participants in the prospective study were enrolled through a virtual design, were aged 18 to 89 years, and lived in roughly 25 United States geographic areas. In the prospective study, participants were assigned to cohorts based on the clinical history participants reported in a screening survey and a study questionnaire. Exposed participants had been in contact with someone with a PCR-confirmed or clinician-diagnosed COVID-19 case within 2 weeks of study entry. Mobile phlebotomists in the prospective study collected whole blood, serum and a nasopharyngeal or oropharyngeal swab from every participant. Additional blood draws and questionnaires over an approximately two-month period could optionally be provided by prospective study participants. Blood samples from the prospective study were shipped frozen or at room temperature prior to DNA extraction. TCRbeta CDR3 regions were amplified from genomic DNA by means of the immunoSEQ Assay, a bias-controlled multiplex PCR. Processing in the source paper ran as follows. The number of nucleated cells in each sample was estimated from the amplification of reference gene primers within the assay. To quantify the absolute abundance of each unique TCRbeta CDR3 rearrangement, sequence reads were collapsed and filtered. For each sample, productive Simpson clonality was calculated as the square root of Simpson's diversity index over productive rearrangements. Imported from immuneACCESS, the table was reduced by TCRdb to in-frame sequences with V and J called. These copies leave out some clones; in studies compared against another copy, an unresolved V gene accounts for under half, and the cause of the remainder is not known. V and J calls and clone size are those listed in that table; D and trimming were worked out from the DNA. The sample profile shows around 200,000 clones; 80% to 90% of them were found once. About 4.7% of the sample rests with the top ten.

CDR3 length: 19 amino acids, cysteine to phenylalanine. Kept here is only the CDR3 DNA, which spans 57 bases and is read in frame from base 1. As encoded in the germline V gene, CDR1 is LGHNT while CDR2 is FRNRAP. After removal of 4 bases from V and 4 bases from J, the junction retains 19 bases not matched to a gene. Sequencing was done on a sample of PBMCs or T cells enriched from blood (not recorded which). This sequence uses TRBV12-5 and TRBJ1-5; 7 bases in between match TRBD1. This sequence was found in a woman in her twenties or thirties who had been exposed to COVID-19. Read as DNA, the sequence is TGTGCTAGTGGTTCTACGGGGGGGACAGTAGGTTCGTGGAATCAGCCCCAGCATTTT. Its translation reads: CASGSTGGTVGSWNQPQHF.